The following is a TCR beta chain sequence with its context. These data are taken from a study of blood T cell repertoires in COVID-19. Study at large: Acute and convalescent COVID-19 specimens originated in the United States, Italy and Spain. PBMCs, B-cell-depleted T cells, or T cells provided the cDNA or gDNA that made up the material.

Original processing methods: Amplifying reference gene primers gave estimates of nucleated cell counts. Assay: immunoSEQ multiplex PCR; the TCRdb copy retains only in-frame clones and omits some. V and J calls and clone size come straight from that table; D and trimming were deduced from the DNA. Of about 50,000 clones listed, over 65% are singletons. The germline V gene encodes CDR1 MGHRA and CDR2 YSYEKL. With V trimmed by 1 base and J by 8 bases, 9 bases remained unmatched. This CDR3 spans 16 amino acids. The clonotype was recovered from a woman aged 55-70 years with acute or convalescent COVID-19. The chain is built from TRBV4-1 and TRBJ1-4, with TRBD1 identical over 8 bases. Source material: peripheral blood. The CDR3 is CASSQGGQGIGEKLFF. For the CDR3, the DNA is TGCGCCAGCAGCCAAGGTGGACAGGGAATAGGCGAAAAACTGTTTTTT.